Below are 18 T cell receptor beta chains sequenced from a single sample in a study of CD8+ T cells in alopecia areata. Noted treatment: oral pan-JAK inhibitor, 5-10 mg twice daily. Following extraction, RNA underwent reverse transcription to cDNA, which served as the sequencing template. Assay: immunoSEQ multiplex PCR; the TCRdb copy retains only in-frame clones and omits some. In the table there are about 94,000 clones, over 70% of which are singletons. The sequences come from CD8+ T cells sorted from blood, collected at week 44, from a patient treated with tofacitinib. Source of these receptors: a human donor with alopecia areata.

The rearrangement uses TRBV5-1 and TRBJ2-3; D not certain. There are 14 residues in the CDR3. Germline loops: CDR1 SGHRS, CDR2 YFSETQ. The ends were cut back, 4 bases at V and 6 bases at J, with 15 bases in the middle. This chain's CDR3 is CASSLGRITDTQYF. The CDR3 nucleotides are TGCGCCAGCAGCCTGGGCCGGATCACGGATACGCAGTATTTT. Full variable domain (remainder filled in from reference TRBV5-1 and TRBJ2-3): KAGVTQTPRYLIKTRGQQVTLSCSPISGHRSVSWYQQTPGQGLQFLFEYFSETQRNKGNFPGRFSGRQFSNSRSEMNVSTLELGDSALYLCASSLGRITDTQYFGPGTRLTVL.

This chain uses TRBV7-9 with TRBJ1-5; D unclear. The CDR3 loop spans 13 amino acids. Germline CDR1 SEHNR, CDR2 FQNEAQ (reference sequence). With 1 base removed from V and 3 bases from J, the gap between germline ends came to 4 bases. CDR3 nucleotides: TGTGCCAGCAGCTTAGGGGCCAATCAGCCCCAGCATTTT. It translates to CASSLGANQPQHF.

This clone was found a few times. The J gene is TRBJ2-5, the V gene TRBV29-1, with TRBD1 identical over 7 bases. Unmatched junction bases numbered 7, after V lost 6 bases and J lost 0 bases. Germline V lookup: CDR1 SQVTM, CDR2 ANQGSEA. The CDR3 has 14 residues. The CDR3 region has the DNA TGCAGCGTGGGGACAGAGACGTACCAAGAGACCCAGTACTTC. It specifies CSVGTETYQETQYF. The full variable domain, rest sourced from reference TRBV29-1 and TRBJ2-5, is SAVISQKPSRDICQRGTSLTIQCQVDSQVTMMFWYRQQPGQSLTLIATANQGSEATYESGFVIDKFPISRPNLTFSTLTVSNMSPEDSSIYLCSVGTETYQETQYFGPGTRLLVL.

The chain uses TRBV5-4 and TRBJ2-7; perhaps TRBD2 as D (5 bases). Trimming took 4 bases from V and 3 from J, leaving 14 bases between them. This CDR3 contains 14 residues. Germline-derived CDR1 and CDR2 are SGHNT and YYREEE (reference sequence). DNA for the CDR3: TGTGCCAGCAGCCTACCGGCCAGCGGCTACGAGCAGTACTTC. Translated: CASSLPASGYEQYF.

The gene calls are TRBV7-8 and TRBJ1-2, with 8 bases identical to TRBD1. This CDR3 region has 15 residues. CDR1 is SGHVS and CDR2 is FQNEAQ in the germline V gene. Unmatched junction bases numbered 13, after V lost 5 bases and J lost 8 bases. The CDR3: CASSGEPGGSGGYTF. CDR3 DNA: TGTGCCAGCAGCGGTGAGCCAGGGGGCTCGGGCGGCTACACCTTC.

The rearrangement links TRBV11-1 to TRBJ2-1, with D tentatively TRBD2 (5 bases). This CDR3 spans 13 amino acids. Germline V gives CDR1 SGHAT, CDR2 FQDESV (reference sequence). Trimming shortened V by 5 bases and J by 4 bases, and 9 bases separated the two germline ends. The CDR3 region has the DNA TGTGCCAGCAGCCCCGGGATTTACAATGAGCAGTTCTTC. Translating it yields CASSPGIYNEQFF.

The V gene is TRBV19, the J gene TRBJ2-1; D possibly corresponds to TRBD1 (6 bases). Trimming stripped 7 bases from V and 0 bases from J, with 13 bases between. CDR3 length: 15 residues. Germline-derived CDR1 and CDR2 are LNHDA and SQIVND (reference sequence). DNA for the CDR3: TGTGCCAGTAATCCTACAGGGAGCTCCTACAATGAGCAGTTCTTC. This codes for CASNPTGSSYNEQFF.

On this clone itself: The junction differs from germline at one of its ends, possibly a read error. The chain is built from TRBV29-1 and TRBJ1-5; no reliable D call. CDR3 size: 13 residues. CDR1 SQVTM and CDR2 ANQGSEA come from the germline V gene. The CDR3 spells CSVGAASNQTQHF. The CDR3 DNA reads TGCAGCGTTGGGGCAGCCTCCAATCAGACCCAGCATTTT.

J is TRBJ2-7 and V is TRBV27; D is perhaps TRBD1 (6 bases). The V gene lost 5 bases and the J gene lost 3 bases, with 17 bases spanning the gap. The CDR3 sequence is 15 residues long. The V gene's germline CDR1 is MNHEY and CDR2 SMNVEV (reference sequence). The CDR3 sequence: CASSLTRDTNYEQYF. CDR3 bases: TGTGCCAGCAGTCTGACTCGGGACACCAACTACGAGCAGTACTTC.

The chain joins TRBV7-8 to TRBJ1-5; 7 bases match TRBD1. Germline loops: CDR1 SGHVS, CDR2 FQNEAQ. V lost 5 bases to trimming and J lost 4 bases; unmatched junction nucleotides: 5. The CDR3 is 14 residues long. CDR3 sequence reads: CASSAGTENQPQHF. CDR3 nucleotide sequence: TGTGCCAGCAGCGCCGGGACAGAGAATCAGCCCCAGCATTTT.

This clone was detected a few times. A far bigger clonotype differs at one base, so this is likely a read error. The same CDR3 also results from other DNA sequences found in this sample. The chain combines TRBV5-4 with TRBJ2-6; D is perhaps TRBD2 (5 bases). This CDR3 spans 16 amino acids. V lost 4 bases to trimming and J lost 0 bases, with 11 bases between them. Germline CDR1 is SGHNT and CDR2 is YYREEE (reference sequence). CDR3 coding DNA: TGTGCCAGCAGCCAAGATGGGAGCTCTGGGGCCAACGTCCTGACTTTC. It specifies CASSQDGSSGANVLTF.

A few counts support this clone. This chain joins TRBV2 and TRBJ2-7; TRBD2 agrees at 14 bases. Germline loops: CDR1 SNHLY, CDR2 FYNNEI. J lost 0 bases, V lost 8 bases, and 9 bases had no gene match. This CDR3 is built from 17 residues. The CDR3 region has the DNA TGTGCCAGCTGGGGACTAGCGGGGGCCGCTAGCTCCTACGAGCAGTACTTC. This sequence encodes CASWGLAGAASSYEQYF.

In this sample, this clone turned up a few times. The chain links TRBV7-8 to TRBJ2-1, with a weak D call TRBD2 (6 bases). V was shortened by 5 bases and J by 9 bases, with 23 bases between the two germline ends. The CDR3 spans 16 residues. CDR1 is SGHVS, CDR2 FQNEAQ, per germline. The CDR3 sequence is CASSPRVGLRAVEQFF. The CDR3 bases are TGTGCCAGCAGCCCTAGGGTAGGACTACGGGCGGTTGAGCAGTTCTTC.

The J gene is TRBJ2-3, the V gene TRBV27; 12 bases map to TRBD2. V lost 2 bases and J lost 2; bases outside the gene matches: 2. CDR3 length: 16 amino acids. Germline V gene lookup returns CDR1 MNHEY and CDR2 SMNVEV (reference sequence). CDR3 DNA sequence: TGTGCCAGCAGTTTAACTAGCGGGGGGAACACAGATACGCAGTATTTT. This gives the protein CASSLTSGGNTDTQYF.

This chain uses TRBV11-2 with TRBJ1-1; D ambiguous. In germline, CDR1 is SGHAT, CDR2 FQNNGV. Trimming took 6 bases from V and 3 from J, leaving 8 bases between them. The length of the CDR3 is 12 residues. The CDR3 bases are TGTGCCAGCAGTTTTGGGTACACTGAAGCTTTCTTT. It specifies CASSFGYTEAFF.

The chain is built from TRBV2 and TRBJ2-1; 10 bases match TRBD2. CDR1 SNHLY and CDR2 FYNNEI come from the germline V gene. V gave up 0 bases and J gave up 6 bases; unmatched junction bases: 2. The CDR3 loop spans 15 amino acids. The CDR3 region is CASSEASGGTNEQFF. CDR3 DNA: TGTGCCAGCAGTGAAGCTAGCGGGGGGACCAATGAGCAGTTCTTC.

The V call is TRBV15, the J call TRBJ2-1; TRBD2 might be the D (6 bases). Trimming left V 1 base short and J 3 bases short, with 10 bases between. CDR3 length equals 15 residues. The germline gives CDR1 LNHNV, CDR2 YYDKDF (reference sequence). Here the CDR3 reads CATSRVRDGYNEQFF. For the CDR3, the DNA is TGTGCCACCAGCAGAGTGCGGGATGGCTACAATGAGCAGTTCTTC.

The CDR3 nucleotides are TGCGCCAGCAGGGTGAGACAGGGGGCCTACGAGCAGTACTTC. Residues: CASRVRQGAYEQYF. The chain employs TRBV5-1 and TRBJ2-7, with 9 nucleotides matching TRBD1. This CDR3 spans 14 amino acids. J gave up 2 bases and V 5 bases, and 5 bases lay outside the gene matches. The V gene's germline CDR1 is SGHRS and CDR2 YFSETQ.